The rows below give T cell receptor beta chains drawn from one sample of a study of blood T cell repertoires in COVID-19. Profiling relied on immunoSEQ multiplex PCR, and the TCRdb table lists in-frame clones only, not all of them. This sample has around 290,000 clones, with approximately 90% found just once. Sequencing was done on a sample of peripheral blood. These receptors originate from a woman in her thirties with COVID-19, enrolled during active disease. Both conserved end residues are part of each CDR3. Each record gives: D gene, clone size, V gene, J gene, CDR3 DNA, CDR3 protein. The D gene is left open where the match is weak. Expanded clones are given a class, and other clones once, few, many or no size at all.

>-|-|TRBV11-2|TRBJ2-5
TGTGCCAGCAGCCCCTTAGCGGCCCAAGAGACCCAGTACTTC
CASSPLAAQETQYF
>-|-|TRBV7-2|TRBJ1-1
TGTGCCAGCAGCTTAGGTGGGACACAGAACACTGAAGCTTTCTTT
CASSLGGTQNTEAFF
>-|-|TRBV25-1|TRBJ1-1
TGTGCCAGCAGTGAGGACTGGGGGAGGTCCACTGAAGCTTTCTTT
CASSEDWGRSTEAFF
>-|-|TRBV27|TRBJ2-7
TGTGCCAGCAGTTTAGAGGCCGATTACGAGCAGTACTTC
CASSLEADYEQYF
>-|-|TRBV10-3|TRBJ2-6
TGTGCCATCAGTGCAACACAGGGCTCTGGGGCCAACGTCCTGACTTTC
CAISATQGSGANVLTF
>TRBD1|-|TRBV5-1|TRBJ1-2
TGCGCCAGCAGCTTGGGACAGGGAGGAAGAGGCTACACCTTC
CASSLGQGGRGYTF
>TRBD1|few|TRBV2|TRBJ2-5
TGTGCCAACTACGACAGGGGGCGACAGACCCAGTACTTC
CANYDRGRQTQYF
>TRBD1|-|TRBV5-1|TRBJ2-7
TGCGCCAGCAGCTTGGGAGGGACAGCCCTCTACGAGCAGTACTTC
CASSLGGTALYEQYF
>TRBD1|-|TRBV19|TRBJ2-3
TGTGCCAGTAGTCCCCGACAGGGAGCTGCGGCAGATACGCAGTATTTT
CASSPRQGAAADTQYF
>TRBD2|-|TRBV6-4|TRBJ2-1
TGTGCCAGCAGTGACGGGCTAGCGGGAGCAAATGAGCAGTTCTTC
CASSDGLAGANEQFF
>-|-|TRBV19|TRBJ2-2
TGTGCCAGTAGTATAGTAACAGGGAACACCGGGGAGCTGTTTTTT
CASSIVTGNTGELFF
>TRBD1|-|TRBV5-1|TRBJ1-1
TGCGCCAGCAGCGGGGCCGACAGGGACTACACTGAAGCTTTCTTT
CASSGADRDYTEAFF
>TRBD1|-|TRBV11-2|TRBJ1-1
TGTGCCAGCAGCCGTGGACAGGGCGAATGGAACACTGAAGCTTTCTTT
CASSRGQGEWNTEAFF
>TRBD1|-|TRBV5-1|TRBJ1-1
TGCGCCAGCTCAGCTTACGGACAGGCCCTTGAAGCTTTCTTT
CASSAYGQALEAFF
>TRBD1|-|TRBV6-5|TRBJ1-1
TGTGCCAGTGTACTTGGGACAGGGCGCACTGAAGCTTTCTTT
CASVLGTGRTEAFF
>TRBD1|-|TRBV30|TRBJ1-4
TGTGCCTGGAGTGTAGGGGACAGACGGGCTGAAAAACTGTTTTTT
CAWSVGDRRAEKLFF
>TRBD2|once|TRBV7-8|TRBJ2-1
TGTGCCAGCAGCATAGGTACCACTAGCGTCTCCTACAATGAGCAGTTCTTC
CASSIGTTSVSYNEQFF